This TCR beta chain was obtained from a study of T cells expressing NK-cell markers (dated by TCRdb to 2019 to 2021). Turning to the overall study: Several donors provided sorted CD3+CD56+NKG2C+, CD3+CD56+NKG2C- and CD3+CD56-NKG2C+ T-cell subsets, whose TCR beta-chain repertoires were profiled. All eight donors whose samples were sequenced were randomly selected healthy volunteers, three of them men and five women. Most of the eight sequenced donors were HCMV-seropositive and one was HCMV-seronegative. Illumina HiSeq 2000/2500, MiSeq or NextSeq was used to sequence libraries as 2 x 150 bp reads.

A commercial ELISA kit detecting HCMV-specific IgG in serum was used to determine HCMV serostatus. Peripheral blood mononuclear cells were isolated from blood by Ficoll density gradient centrifugation. Regarding this clonotype: The antigen it recognizes is unknown.

The germline V gene (reference sequence) provides CDR1 LGHDT and CDR2 YNNKEL. The CDR3 covers 12 residues, taking in both the cysteine and the phenylalanine. Only the protein sequence is given. TCRdb shows the sequencer as Illumina HiSeq 2000. TCR beta cDNA libraries were made by 5'RACE template switching that added a universal primer site and unique molecular identifiers. cDNA synthesis was primed from the TCR beta constant segment, followed by two successive PCR amplification steps. The original methods were these. MIGEC was used to demultiplex reads and group the reads by UMI, and MiTCR was used to assemble and quantify clonotypes. To remove erroneous sequences, TCR cDNA sequences were retained only when supported by two or more reads. The tcR package was used for downstream repertoire analysis, with clonotypes matched between fractions based on CDR3 nucleotide sequence plus V segment. Antigen specificity was annotated against VDJdb with VDJmatch, allowing one amino acid substitution in CDR3. TCRdb reprocessed the reads and assigns one entry to each CDR3 protein sequence, leaving out DNA. TCRdb's processing, not the authors' own work, is the source of the V and J calls. The sample has a few hundred thousand distinct CDR3 sequences on record. The ten largest clones take up less than 4.5% of the sample.

The paper's findings and limits, for the study overall: Those dominant clonotypes were again the most abundant among CD3+CD56-NKG2C+ cells in a few donors, at 28.3-60.1%. In more than 5 donors, the dominant CD3+CD56+NKG2C+ clonotypes were found to rank among the top 10 CD8+ clonotypes and to make up 1.0-7.0% of CD8+ T cells. It remained unclear whether the expanded NKG2C-expressing T cell clones were specific for HCMV antigens.

The receptor was derived from a man between 18 and 35 years old in good health. Donor details come from another sample of the same person, matched by shared clones. The sample comprised blood T cells: a sorted CD56 or NKG2C T cell subset, CD4+ or CD8+ T cells, or bulk PBMC T cells (not recorded which). This sequence uses TRBV3-1 and TRBJ2-7; the D call from TCRdb, TRBD2, cannot be confirmed without DNA. CDR3 reads: CATGRREGPQYF.